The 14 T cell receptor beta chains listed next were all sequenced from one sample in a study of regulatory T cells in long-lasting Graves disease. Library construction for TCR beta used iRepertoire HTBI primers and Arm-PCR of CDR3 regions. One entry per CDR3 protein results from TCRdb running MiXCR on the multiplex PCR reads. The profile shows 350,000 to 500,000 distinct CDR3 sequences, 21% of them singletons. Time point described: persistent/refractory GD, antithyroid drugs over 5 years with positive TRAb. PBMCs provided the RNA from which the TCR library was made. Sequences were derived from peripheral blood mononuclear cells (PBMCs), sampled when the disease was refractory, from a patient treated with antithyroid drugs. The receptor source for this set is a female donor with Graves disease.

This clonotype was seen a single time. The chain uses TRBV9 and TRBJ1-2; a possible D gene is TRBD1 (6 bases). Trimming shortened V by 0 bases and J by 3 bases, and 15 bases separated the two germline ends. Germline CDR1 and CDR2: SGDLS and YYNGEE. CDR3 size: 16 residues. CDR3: CASSVEARGRDYGYTF. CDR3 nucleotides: TGTGCCAGCAGCGTAGAGGCCCGGGGGCGCGACTATGGCTACACCTTC.

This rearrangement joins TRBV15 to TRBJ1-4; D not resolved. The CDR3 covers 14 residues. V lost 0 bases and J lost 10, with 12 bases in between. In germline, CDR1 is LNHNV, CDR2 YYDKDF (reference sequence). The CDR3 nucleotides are TGTGCCACCAGCAGAGAAGGGCTAGAAGGAAAACTGTTTTTT. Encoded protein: CATSREGLEGKLFF.

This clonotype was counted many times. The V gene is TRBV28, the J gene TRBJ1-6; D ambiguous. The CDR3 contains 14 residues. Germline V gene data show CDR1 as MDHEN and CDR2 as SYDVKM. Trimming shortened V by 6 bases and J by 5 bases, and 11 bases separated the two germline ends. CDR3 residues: CASSPRHHNSPLHF. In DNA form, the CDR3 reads TGTGCCAGCAGCCCTCGCCACCATAATTCACCCCTCCACTTT.

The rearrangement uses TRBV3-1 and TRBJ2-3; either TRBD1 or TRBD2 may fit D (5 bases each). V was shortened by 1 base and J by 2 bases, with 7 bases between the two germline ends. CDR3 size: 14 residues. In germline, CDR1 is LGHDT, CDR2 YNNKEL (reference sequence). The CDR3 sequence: CASSQAGLTDTQYF. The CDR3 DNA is TGTGCCAGCAGCCAAGCGGGGCTCACAGATACGCAGTATTTT.

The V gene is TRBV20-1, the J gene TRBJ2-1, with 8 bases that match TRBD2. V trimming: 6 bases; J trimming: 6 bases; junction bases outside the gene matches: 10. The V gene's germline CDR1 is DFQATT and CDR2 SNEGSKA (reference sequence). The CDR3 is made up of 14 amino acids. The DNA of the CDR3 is TGCAGTGCCAATAGCGGGACCCTGTTCAATGAGCAGTTCTTC. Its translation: CSANSGTLFNEQFF.

The CDR3 is CSVGGQGGLGGTEAFF. The CDR3 DNA follows: TGCAGCGTTGGGGGACAGGGGGGACTTGGGGGCACTGAAGCTTTCTTT. The rearrangement uses TRBV29-1 and TRBJ1-1, with 11 bases aligning to TRBD1. The length of the CDR3 is 16 residues. Germline V gene lookup returns CDR1 SQVTM and CDR2 ANQGSEA. The V segment lost 4 bases and the J segment 4 bases; nucleotides outside the gene matches: 11.

The CDR3 is CASSQGASGSYEQYF. Here the CDR3 DNA reads TGTGCCAGCAGCCAAGGGGCTAGCGGGAGCTACGAGCAGTACTTC. V and J are TRBV7-9 and TRBJ2-7, with TRBD2 identical over 10 bases. The CDR3 extends over 15 amino acids. The J segment lost 3 bases and the V segment lost 5 bases, leaving 7 bases of the junction unmatched. The V gene's germline CDR1 is SEHNR and CDR2 FQNEAQ (reference sequence).

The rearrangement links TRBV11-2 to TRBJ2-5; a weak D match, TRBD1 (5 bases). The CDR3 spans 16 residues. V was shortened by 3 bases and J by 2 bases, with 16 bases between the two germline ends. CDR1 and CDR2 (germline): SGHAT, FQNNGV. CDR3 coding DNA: TGTGCCAGCAGCTTGGGGATAAGACAGAGACAAGAGACCCAGTACTTC. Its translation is CASSLGIRQRQETQYF.

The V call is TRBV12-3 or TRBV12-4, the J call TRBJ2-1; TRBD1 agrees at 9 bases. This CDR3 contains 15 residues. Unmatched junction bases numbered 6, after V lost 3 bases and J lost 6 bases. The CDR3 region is CASSFLGTGSNEQFF. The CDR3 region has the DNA TGTGCCAGCAGTTTTTTGGGGACAGGGTCCAATGAGCAGTTCTTC.

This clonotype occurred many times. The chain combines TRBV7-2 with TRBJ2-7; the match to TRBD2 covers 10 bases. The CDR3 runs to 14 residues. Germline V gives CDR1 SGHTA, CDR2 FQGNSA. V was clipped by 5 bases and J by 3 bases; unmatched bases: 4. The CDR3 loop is CASSLGTSDYEQYF. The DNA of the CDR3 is TGTGCCAGCAGCCTAGGGACTAGCGACTACGAGCAGTACTTC.

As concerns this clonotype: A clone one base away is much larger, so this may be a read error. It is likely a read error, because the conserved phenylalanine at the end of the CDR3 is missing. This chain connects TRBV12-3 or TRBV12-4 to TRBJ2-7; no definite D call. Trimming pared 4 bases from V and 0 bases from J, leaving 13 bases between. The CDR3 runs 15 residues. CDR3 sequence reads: CASSYSVPGSYEQYL. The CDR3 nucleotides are TGTGCCAGCAGTTATTCAGTCCCGGGCTCCTACGAGCAGTACCTC.

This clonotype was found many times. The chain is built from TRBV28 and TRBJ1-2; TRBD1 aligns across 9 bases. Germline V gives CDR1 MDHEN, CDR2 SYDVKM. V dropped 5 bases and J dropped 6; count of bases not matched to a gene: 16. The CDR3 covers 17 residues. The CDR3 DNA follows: TGTGCCAGCAGTCAAACCGGGACAGGGTCCTTGTACGATGGCTACACCTTC. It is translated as CASSQTGTGSLYDGYTF.

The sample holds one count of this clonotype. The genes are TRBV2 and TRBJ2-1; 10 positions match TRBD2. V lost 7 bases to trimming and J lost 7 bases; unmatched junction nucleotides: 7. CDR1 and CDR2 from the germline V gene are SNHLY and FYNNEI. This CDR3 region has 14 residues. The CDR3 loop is CASKTSGLRNEQFF. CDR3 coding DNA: TGTGCCAGCAAGACTAGCGGGCTGCGTAATGAGCAGTTCTTC.

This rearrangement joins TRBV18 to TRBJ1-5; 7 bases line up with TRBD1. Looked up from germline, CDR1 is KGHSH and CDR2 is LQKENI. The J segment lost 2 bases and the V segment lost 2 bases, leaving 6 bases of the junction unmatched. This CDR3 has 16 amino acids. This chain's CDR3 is CASSPKTGNGNQPQHF. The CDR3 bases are TGTGCCAGCTCACCAAAGACAGGGAACGGCAATCAGCCCCAGCATTTT.